This T cell receptor beta chain is drawn from a study of T-cell memory formation after mild COVID-19. Germline V gene lookup returns CDR1 SGHNT and CDR2 YENEEA. Trimming removed 5 bases from V and 6 bases from J; junction bases left unmatched: 13. This CDR3 is 16 amino acids long. Sample barcodes and UMIs were carried by the TCR alpha and TCR beta cDNA libraries that 5'RACE generated with constant-segment primers. TCRdb reanalysed the 5' RACE reads using MiXCR and keeps one entry per CDR3 protein. The table lists 450,000 to 650,000 distinct CDR3 sequences, about 20% of them singletons. V is TRBV11-3 and J is TRBJ2-3, with TRBD2 identical over 8 bases. This TCR derives from an adult woman who had mild COVID-19 (a few samples of this study predate the infection). Cell type and time point are not known. Sequencing was carried out using PBMCs or a T cell subset sorted from them (not recorded which). The CDR3 protein is CASSRGGSGVRDTQYF. The CDR3 DNA reads TGTGCCAGCAGCCGGGGGGGTAGCGGGGTTCGCGATACGCAGTATTTT.